This is a list of T cell receptor beta chains from one sample in a study of CD8+CD57+ T cells in acquired aplastic anemia. One entry per CDR3 protein, called by TCRdb with MiXCR from the reads. The repertoire holds 450,000 to 550,000 distinct CDR3 sequences, with roughly a third as singletons. The specimen was sorted CD4+, CD8+, or CD8+CD57+ T cells (not recorded which) from PBMCs. These TCRs come from a human donor with aplastic anemia. CDR3s include the opening cysteine and the closing phenylalanine or tryptophan. The D gene is left open where the match is weak. Expanded clones get a size class; other rows say once, few or many, or leave the size out.

v_call	d_call	j_call	clone_size	cdr3_nt	cdr3_aa
TRBV19	.	TRBJ2-2	.	TGTGCCAGCAGTCCGTCTGGGACATACCAGAACACCGGGGAGCCGTTTTTT	CASSPSGTYQNTGEPFF
TRBV10-3	.	TRBJ2-7	.	TGTGCCATCATGCGGACAGACCACACCTACGAGCAGTACTTC	CAIMRTDHTYEQYF
TRBV29-1	TRBD1	TRBJ1-2	.	TGCAGCGTTGATCGAGGAGCGGGACAGAACTATGGCTACACCTTC	CSVDRGAGQNYGYTF
TRBV12-3/TRBV12-4	.	TRBJ2-5	.	TGTGCCAGCAGCCAGGTCAGAGGGGGGGTAAAGACCCAGTACTTC	CASSQVRGGVKTQYF
TRBV20-1	.	TRBJ2-7	many	TGCAGTGCTAGAGATCTGGGCATCTCCTACGAGCAGTACTTC	CSARDLGISYEQYF
TRBV20-1	.	TRBJ2-7	many	TGCAGTGCTGACTTCAGTACTACTGCCTACGAGCAGTACTTC	CSADFSTTAYEQYF
TRBV19	TRBD1	TRBJ2-7	many	TGTGCCAGTAGTATAACAGGGGTCACCTACGAGCAGTACTTC	CASSITGVTYEQYF
TRBV11-2	.	TRBJ1-4	.	TGTGCCAGCAGCTTTGGTGAAAAACTGTTTTTT	CASSFGEKLFF
TRBV19	TRBD1	TRBJ1-1	few	TGTGCCAGTAGTATAGACCGGATTGGGACAGGGGACGGCACTGAAGCTTTCTTT	CASSIDRIGTGDGTEAFF
TRBV5-1	.	TRBJ2-3	.	TGCGCCAGCACCGGACACTCGGTTAGCACAGATACGCAGTATTTT	CASTGHSVSTDTQYF
TRBV2	.	TRBJ1-4	few	TGTGCCAGCAGTGGAACGGGGGTTGACAGCTCTAATGAAAAACTGTTTTTT	CASSGTGVDSSNEKLFF
TRBV11-3	TRBD2	TRBJ2-5	few	TGTGCCAGCAGCTTAAGAGCGGGGAAGGAAGAGACCCAGTACTTC	CASSLRAGKEETQYF
TRBV29-1	TRBD1	TRBJ2-3	many	TGCAGCCAGCGACAGGGGAACACAGATACGCAGTATTTT	CSQRQGNTDTQYF
TRBV2	TRBD2	TRBJ2-7	many	TGTGCCAGCAGTGAAGTGAGCGGGATATCTGGCGAGCAGTACTTC	CASSEVSGISGEQYF
TRBV20-1	.	TRBJ1-2	many	TGCAGTGCTCAGCACGGGGGCTTAAACTATGGCTACACCTTC	CSAQHGGLNYGYTF
TRBV18	.	TRBJ1-1	.	TGTGCCAGCTCACCACCGGGGGGATTGGGTGAAGCTTTCTTT	CASSPPGGLGEAFF
TRBV19	.	TRBJ1-2	.	TGTGCCAGTAGTATTGCCGCGATGTCTGGAAACACCTTC	CASSIAAMSGNTF
TRBV12-3/TRBV12-4	TRBD2	TRBJ2-4	few	TGTGCCAGCAGTTCCCTGGAAGCGGGGGGGCGGAACATTCAGTACTTC	CASSSLEAGGRNIQYF
TRBV10-1	TRBD1	TRBJ1-4	many	TGCGCCAGCGTCCGAACGGGACAGGGAGGTGAAAAACTGTTTTTT	CASVRTGQGGEKLFF
TRBV29-1	.	TRBJ1-2	many	TGCAGCGTTGTTGGGGCGGGCTATGGCTACACCTTC	CSVVGAGYGYTF
TRBV7-8	TRBD1	TRBJ2-7	.	TGTGCCAGCAGCTCTCCTGATGGACAGGGCTACGAGCAGTACTTC	CASSSPDGQGYEQYF
TRBV6-1	.	TRBJ2-7	few	TGTGCCAGCGGACTACCGCGCAGCAGGGCTACCTACGAGCAGTACTTC	CASGLPRSRATYEQYF
TRBV7-6	.	TRBJ1-6	few	TGTGCCAGCAGCTTAGGAGGGGACCGAAATTCACCCCTCCACTTT	CASSLGGDRNSPLHF
TRBV19	TRBD1	TRBJ1-1	many	TGTGCCAGTAGTATTATCGACCGGGACAGGGTGGCTTTCTTT	CASSIIDRDRVAFF
TRBV29-1	.	TRBJ2-7	.	TGCAGCGTTGGAGCAGGGACGGACTATGAGCAGTACTTC	CSVGAGTDYEQYF
TRBV5-8	.	TRBJ1-2	.	TGTGCCAGCAGCAAACCTGGGGAGGGTACGGATGGCTACACCTTC	CASSKPGEGTDGYTF
TRBV2	.	TRBJ1-1	.	TGTGCCAGCACTCCGGGACGGACGCCGAACACTGAAGCTTTCTTT	CASTPGRTPNTEAFF
TRBV7-8	.	TRBJ2-2	.	TGTGCCAGCAGCTCGGCCCTCCCATTTTCCGCGAACACCGGGGAGCTGTTTTTT	CASSSALPFSANTGELFF
TRBV19	.	TRBJ1-5	many	TGTGCCAGTGGACAGTCCACTAATCAGCCCCAGCATTTT	CASGQSTNQPQHF
TRBV12-3/TRBV12-4	.	TRBJ1-6	few	TGTGCCAGCAGTCCTGCGACCTCCTATAATTCACCCCTCCACTTT	CASSPATSYNSPLHF
TRBV19	TRBD1	TRBJ1-2	many	TGTGCCAGTAGTCTCCTTGACAGGGGAAAGGATGATGGCTACACCTTC	CASSLLDRGKDDGYTF
TRBV24-1	TRBD1	TRBJ1-5	.	TGTGCCAGCAGCCGAACCCCGGGACAGGGAAACCAGCCCCAGCATTTT	CASSRTPGQGNQPQHF
TRBV6-1	.	TRBJ2-5	few	TGTGCCAGCAGTGCTTGGGGGGAGACCCAGTACTTC	CASSAWGETQYF
TRBV9	TRBD1	TRBJ2-3	many	TGTGCCAGCAGCGTAGCCTGGACAGGGGGCAGATTGGATACGCAGTATTTT	CASSVAWTGGRLDTQYF
TRBV7-8	TRBD2	TRBJ2-5	.	TGTGCCAGCAGCTTTTTGGGACTAGCGGGGCAAGAGACCCAGTACTTC	CASSFLGLAGQETQYF
TRBV19	.	TRBJ1-4	few	TGTGCCAGTAGTAGAAACGCCCGACAGGCAACTAATGAAAAACTGTTTTTT	CASSRNARQATNEKLFF
TRBV19	TRBD2	TRBJ2-7	many	TGTGCCAGTAGTGGGCGTAGCGGGGGCAGTAACGAGCAGTACTTC	CASSGRSGGSNEQYF
TRBV25-1	.	TRBJ1-2	once	TGTGCCAGCAGTATATTGGAGGGACTCTATGGCTACACCTTC	CASSILEGLYGYTF
TRBV7-2	.	TRBJ1-1	.	TGTGCCAGCAGCTTAGATAGAGGTGGGGGCACTGAAGCTTTCTTT	CASSLDRGGGTEAFF
TRBV5-1	.	TRBJ1-4	few	TGCGCCAGCGGATTCGGGAGGACTAATGAAAAACTGTTTTTT	CASGFGRTNEKLFF
TRBV7-8	.	TRBJ1-1	many	TGTGCCAGCAGCGAGACGCGGGGGTACACTGAAGCTTTCTTT	CASSETRGYTEAFF
TRBV24-1	.	TRBJ2-3	.	TGTGCCACCAGTGATAACACACCAGATACGCAGTATTTT	CATSDNTPDTQYF
TRBV9	TRBD1	TRBJ2-1	.	TGTGCCAGCAGGAGTTCGGGACAGAGCGCTGAGCAGTTCTTC	CASRSSGQSAEQFF
TRBV29-1	.	TRBJ2-2	many	TGCAGCGTTGATGTTGGCAACACCGGGGAGCTGTTTTTT	CSVDVGNTGELFF
TRBV9	.	TRBJ2-7	many	TGTGCCAGCAGCGGGGGGGACTGGAGTGGGTCCGAGCAGTACTTC	CASSGGDWSGSEQYF
TRBV25-1	.	TRBJ1-2	.	TGTGCCAGCAGTGAGATCCCAGGCGGCTACACCTTC	CASSEIPGGYTF
TRBV19	.	TRBJ2-1	.	TGTGCCAGTATGAGTGGAGGGGGGAGCTCCTACAATGAGCAGCTCTTC	CASMSGGGSSYNEQLF
TRBV20-1	.	TRBJ1-1	.	TGCAGTGCTAGAGATAACAGGGCGAACACTGAAGCTTTCTTT	CSARDNRANTEAFF
TRBV7-2	TRBD1	TRBJ2-7	many	TGTGCCAGCAGCTCAAGGGACAGGGCGTCGAAAGAGCAGTACTTC	CASSSRDRASKEQYF
TRBV28	.	TRBJ1-1	.	TGTGCCAGCAGTTTTCGCAGGCAGAACACTGAAGCTTTCTTT	CASSFRRQNTEAFF
TRBV7-7	.	TRBJ2-2	many	TGTGCTAGCAGCTTGGTCTCCCCCGGGGAGCTGTTTTTT	CASSLVSPGELFF
TRBV20-1	.	TRBJ1-4	few	TGCAGTGCTAGAGAAGGACCTCCTGAAAAACTGTTTTTT	CSAREGPPEKLFF
TRBV9	.	TRBJ1-1	few	TGTGCCAGCGGCGCTCAGCCGTCGAGCACTGAAGCTTTCTTT	CASGAQPSSTEAFF
TRBV29-1	TRBD1	TRBJ2-5	once	TGCAGCGGTGGACAGGTCGAGGGGACCCAGTACTTC	CSGGQVEGTQYF
TRBV7-3	.	TRBJ1-1	many	TGTGCCAGCAGCGTCGAACACTCGAACACTGAAGCTTTCTTT	CASSVEHSNTEAFF